Detailed here is one T cell receptor beta chain. This sample was taken from a study of blood T cells in healthy people across ages. A second PCR of roughly 7 to 11 cycles used a sample-barcoded 5' primer and a J-beta primer mix. TCRdb itself ran the 5' RACE reads through MiXCR, one entry per CDR3 protein. Found here are more than 1,000,000 distinct CDR3 sequences, about 25% of them singletons; the top ten hold around 0.7%. Germline lookup yields CDR1 SNHLY and CDR2 FYNNEI. The CDR3 is 14 residues long. V lost 10 bases and J lost 0, with 15 bases in between. The data also belong to a second study, concerning T cells of mothers and their children.

The chain has TRBV2 and TRBJ2-5; perhaps TRBD1 as D (7 bases). The material sequenced was blood. This clonotype originated in a girl aged 2-10 years in good health. CDR3 sequence: CANRGWRDQETQYF. CDR3 nucleotide sequence: TGTGCCAACAGGGGATGGAGGGACCAAGAGACCCAGTACTTC.